This record concerns one T cell receptor beta chain sequence. The sample is drawn from a study of T-cell reconstitution after alpha-beta-depleted transplantation in children. V shed 1 base and J shed 7 bases, with 17 bases lying between them. The CDR3 is 16 amino acids. Germline V gene lookup returns CDR1 LGHNA and CDR2 YSLEER. Unique molecular identifiers were incorporated when the TCRbeta library was constructed. TCRdb recomputed calls from the PCR reads with MiXCR, one row per CDR3 protein. The sample carries around 680,000 distinct CDR3 sequences, approximately 16% recorded once. V is TRBV4-3 and J is TRBJ1-5; D unclear. The sequences come from PBMCs from the stem cell graft donor, collected from the stem cell graft. The origin of this receptor is a human donor who donated a stem cell graft to a child with acute myeloid leukemia. The CDR3 coding sequence is TGCGCCAGCAGCCAAGGTGGTGCGGGGTCGGGCCAGCCCCAGCATTTT. Protein product: CASSQGGAGSGQPQHF.